The clone carrying this T cell receptor (beta chain) came up once. The antigen remains undetermined. The entry originates in a study of shared clonotypes between healthy human individuals. Study overall: For every donor, three CD4 naive, three CD4 memory, two CD8 naive and one CD8 memory plates were used.

In the original workflow: There were no quality scores in the junction-only immunoSEQ sequences, so filtering differed. The assay was immunoSEQ multiplex PCR, and TCRdb's table has in-frame clones only and misses some. V, J and clone size reflect that table, while D and trimming were determined from the DNA. The sample lists about 2 million clones; less than 95% were seen once. The V gene lost 4 bases and the J gene lost 2 bases, with 11 bases spanning the gap. The CDR3 totals 14 residues. CDR1 is MNHNS and CDR2 is SASEGT in the germline V gene. The naive CD8 population came from CD45RO-negative cells selected for CCR7, without terminally differentiated effector memory CD45RA+ cells. Overall study results and limits: A handful of donors had 4% to 5% of their naive CD4 clonotypes in common.

This TCR was sampled from a man aged 18 to 35 in good health. Sequences were obtained from naive CD8+ T cells sorted from blood. The J gene is TRBJ1-1, the V gene TRBV6-1; D may be TRBD1 (6 bases). CDR3 loop: CASSGGHYNTEAFF. CDR3 bases: TGTGCCAGCAGTGGGGGACACTACAACACTGAAGCTTTCTTT.